This paragraph covers one T cell receptor (beta chain) sequence. This specimen comes from a study of Ad26.COV2.S vaccination and SARS-CoV-2 variants. The germline CDR1 and CDR2 sequences are LNHNV and YYDKDF (reference sequence). Trimming left V 0 bases short and J 4 bases short, with 9 bases between. The CDR3 length is 14 residues. Indicated treatment: roughly 18 received Ad26.COV2.S at low or high dose, single or two shots; a few received placebo; per-sample allocation not given. Sampling happened 63 days after the first vaccine or placebo injection. Only in-frame clones appear in the TCRdb table, and some are missing; sequencing was by immunoSEQ multiplex PCR. The sample shows about 440,000 clones, about 90% of them seen only once.

This receptor was taken from a person between 18 and 65 years old who received the Ad26.COV2.S COVID-19 vaccine or a placebo. The sequenced sample was peripheral blood, obtained in a trial of Ad26.COV2.S vaccine versus placebo. The J gene is TRBJ1-1, the V gene TRBV15; unclear D gene. Here the CDR3 DNA reads TGTGCCACCAGCAGAGACGGGGTCGGCACTGAAGCTTTCTTT. Its translation is CATSRDGVGTEAFF.